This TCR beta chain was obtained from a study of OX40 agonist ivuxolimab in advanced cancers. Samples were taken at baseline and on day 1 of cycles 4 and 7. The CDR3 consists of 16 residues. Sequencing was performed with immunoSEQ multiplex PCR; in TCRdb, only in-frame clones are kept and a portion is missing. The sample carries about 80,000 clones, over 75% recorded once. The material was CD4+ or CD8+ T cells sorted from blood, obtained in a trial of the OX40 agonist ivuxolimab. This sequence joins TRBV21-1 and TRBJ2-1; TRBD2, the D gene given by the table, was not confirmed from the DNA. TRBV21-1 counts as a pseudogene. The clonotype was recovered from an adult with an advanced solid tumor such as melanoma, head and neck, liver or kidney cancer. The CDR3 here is CASSITSARSYNEQFF. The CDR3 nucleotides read TGTGCCAGCAGCATCACTAGCGCCCGCTCCTACAATGAGCAGTTCTTC.